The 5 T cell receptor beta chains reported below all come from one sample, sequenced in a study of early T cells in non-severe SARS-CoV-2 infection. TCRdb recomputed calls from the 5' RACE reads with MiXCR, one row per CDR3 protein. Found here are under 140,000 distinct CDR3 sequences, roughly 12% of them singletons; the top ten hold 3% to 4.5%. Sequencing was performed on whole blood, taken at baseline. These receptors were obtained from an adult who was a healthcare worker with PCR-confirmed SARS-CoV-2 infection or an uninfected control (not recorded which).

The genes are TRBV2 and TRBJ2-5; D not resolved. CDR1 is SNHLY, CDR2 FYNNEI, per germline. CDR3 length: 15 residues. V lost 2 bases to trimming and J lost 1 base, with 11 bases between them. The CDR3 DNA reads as TGTGCCAGCAGTGAATCCGCGGCAGTCCAAGAGACCCAGTACTTC. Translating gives CASSESAAVQETQYF.

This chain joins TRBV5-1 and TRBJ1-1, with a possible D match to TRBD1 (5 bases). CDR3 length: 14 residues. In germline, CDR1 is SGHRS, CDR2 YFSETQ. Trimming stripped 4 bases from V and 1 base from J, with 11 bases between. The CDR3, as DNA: TGCGCCAGCAGCGTCGACAGCGCGAACACTGAAGCTTTCTTT. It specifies CASSVDSANTEAFF.

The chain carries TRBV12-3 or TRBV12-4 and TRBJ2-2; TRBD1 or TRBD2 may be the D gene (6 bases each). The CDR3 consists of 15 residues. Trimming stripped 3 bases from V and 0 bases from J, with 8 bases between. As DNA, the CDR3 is TGTGCCAGCAGTTTCCGGGGGCCGAACACCGGGGAGCTGTTTTTT. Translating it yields CASSFRGPNTGELFF.

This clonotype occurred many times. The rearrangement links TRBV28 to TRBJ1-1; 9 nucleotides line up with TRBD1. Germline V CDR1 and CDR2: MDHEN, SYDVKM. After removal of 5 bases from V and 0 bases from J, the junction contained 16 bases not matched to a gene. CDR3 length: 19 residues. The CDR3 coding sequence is TGTGCCAGCAGTGTAAAACCGTGGGGGACAGGGCCGATGAACACTGAAGCTTTCTTT. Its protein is CASSVKPWGTGPMNTEAFF.

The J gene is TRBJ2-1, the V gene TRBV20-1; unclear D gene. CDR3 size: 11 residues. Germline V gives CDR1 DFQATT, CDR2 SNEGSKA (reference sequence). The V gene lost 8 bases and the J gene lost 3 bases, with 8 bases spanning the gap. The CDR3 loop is CSTYDYNEQFF. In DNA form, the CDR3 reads TGCAGTACCTATGACTACAATGAGCAGTTCTTC.